This TCR beta chain came from a study of OX40 agonist ivuxolimab in advanced cancers. About the study: Patients took ivuxolimab, an agonistic anti-OX40 (CD134) antibody.

The repertoire was sequenced with immunoSEQ multiplex PCR; TCRdb's copy has only in-frame clones and lacks some. This sample yields some 90,000 clones, of which around 87% are seen a single time; about 4.7% belongs to the top ten. The CDR3 totals 13 residues. From germline, CDR1 is MDHEN and CDR2 SYDVKM. Deletions cut 6 bases from V and 6 bases from J, with 15 bases between. For this clone: Its antigen is still unknown.

The study's findings and limits: Dosing at 0.1 to 3.0 mg/kg was accompanied by clonal expansion of CD4+ and CD8+ blood T cells by week 6. Undetermined was the antigen specificity of the expanded peripheral T cells.

The sample in question was CD4+ or CD8+ T cells sorted from blood, obtained in a trial of the OX40 agonist ivuxolimab. The sequence was obtained from an adult with an advanced solid tumor such as melanoma, head and neck, liver or kidney cancer. The genes are TRBV28 and TRBJ2-7; D may be TRBD2 (6 bases). In DNA, the CDR3 is TGTGCCAGCAGCCCCGGGGGTGGGGGCGAGCAGTACGTC. Its translation is CASSPGGGGEQYV.